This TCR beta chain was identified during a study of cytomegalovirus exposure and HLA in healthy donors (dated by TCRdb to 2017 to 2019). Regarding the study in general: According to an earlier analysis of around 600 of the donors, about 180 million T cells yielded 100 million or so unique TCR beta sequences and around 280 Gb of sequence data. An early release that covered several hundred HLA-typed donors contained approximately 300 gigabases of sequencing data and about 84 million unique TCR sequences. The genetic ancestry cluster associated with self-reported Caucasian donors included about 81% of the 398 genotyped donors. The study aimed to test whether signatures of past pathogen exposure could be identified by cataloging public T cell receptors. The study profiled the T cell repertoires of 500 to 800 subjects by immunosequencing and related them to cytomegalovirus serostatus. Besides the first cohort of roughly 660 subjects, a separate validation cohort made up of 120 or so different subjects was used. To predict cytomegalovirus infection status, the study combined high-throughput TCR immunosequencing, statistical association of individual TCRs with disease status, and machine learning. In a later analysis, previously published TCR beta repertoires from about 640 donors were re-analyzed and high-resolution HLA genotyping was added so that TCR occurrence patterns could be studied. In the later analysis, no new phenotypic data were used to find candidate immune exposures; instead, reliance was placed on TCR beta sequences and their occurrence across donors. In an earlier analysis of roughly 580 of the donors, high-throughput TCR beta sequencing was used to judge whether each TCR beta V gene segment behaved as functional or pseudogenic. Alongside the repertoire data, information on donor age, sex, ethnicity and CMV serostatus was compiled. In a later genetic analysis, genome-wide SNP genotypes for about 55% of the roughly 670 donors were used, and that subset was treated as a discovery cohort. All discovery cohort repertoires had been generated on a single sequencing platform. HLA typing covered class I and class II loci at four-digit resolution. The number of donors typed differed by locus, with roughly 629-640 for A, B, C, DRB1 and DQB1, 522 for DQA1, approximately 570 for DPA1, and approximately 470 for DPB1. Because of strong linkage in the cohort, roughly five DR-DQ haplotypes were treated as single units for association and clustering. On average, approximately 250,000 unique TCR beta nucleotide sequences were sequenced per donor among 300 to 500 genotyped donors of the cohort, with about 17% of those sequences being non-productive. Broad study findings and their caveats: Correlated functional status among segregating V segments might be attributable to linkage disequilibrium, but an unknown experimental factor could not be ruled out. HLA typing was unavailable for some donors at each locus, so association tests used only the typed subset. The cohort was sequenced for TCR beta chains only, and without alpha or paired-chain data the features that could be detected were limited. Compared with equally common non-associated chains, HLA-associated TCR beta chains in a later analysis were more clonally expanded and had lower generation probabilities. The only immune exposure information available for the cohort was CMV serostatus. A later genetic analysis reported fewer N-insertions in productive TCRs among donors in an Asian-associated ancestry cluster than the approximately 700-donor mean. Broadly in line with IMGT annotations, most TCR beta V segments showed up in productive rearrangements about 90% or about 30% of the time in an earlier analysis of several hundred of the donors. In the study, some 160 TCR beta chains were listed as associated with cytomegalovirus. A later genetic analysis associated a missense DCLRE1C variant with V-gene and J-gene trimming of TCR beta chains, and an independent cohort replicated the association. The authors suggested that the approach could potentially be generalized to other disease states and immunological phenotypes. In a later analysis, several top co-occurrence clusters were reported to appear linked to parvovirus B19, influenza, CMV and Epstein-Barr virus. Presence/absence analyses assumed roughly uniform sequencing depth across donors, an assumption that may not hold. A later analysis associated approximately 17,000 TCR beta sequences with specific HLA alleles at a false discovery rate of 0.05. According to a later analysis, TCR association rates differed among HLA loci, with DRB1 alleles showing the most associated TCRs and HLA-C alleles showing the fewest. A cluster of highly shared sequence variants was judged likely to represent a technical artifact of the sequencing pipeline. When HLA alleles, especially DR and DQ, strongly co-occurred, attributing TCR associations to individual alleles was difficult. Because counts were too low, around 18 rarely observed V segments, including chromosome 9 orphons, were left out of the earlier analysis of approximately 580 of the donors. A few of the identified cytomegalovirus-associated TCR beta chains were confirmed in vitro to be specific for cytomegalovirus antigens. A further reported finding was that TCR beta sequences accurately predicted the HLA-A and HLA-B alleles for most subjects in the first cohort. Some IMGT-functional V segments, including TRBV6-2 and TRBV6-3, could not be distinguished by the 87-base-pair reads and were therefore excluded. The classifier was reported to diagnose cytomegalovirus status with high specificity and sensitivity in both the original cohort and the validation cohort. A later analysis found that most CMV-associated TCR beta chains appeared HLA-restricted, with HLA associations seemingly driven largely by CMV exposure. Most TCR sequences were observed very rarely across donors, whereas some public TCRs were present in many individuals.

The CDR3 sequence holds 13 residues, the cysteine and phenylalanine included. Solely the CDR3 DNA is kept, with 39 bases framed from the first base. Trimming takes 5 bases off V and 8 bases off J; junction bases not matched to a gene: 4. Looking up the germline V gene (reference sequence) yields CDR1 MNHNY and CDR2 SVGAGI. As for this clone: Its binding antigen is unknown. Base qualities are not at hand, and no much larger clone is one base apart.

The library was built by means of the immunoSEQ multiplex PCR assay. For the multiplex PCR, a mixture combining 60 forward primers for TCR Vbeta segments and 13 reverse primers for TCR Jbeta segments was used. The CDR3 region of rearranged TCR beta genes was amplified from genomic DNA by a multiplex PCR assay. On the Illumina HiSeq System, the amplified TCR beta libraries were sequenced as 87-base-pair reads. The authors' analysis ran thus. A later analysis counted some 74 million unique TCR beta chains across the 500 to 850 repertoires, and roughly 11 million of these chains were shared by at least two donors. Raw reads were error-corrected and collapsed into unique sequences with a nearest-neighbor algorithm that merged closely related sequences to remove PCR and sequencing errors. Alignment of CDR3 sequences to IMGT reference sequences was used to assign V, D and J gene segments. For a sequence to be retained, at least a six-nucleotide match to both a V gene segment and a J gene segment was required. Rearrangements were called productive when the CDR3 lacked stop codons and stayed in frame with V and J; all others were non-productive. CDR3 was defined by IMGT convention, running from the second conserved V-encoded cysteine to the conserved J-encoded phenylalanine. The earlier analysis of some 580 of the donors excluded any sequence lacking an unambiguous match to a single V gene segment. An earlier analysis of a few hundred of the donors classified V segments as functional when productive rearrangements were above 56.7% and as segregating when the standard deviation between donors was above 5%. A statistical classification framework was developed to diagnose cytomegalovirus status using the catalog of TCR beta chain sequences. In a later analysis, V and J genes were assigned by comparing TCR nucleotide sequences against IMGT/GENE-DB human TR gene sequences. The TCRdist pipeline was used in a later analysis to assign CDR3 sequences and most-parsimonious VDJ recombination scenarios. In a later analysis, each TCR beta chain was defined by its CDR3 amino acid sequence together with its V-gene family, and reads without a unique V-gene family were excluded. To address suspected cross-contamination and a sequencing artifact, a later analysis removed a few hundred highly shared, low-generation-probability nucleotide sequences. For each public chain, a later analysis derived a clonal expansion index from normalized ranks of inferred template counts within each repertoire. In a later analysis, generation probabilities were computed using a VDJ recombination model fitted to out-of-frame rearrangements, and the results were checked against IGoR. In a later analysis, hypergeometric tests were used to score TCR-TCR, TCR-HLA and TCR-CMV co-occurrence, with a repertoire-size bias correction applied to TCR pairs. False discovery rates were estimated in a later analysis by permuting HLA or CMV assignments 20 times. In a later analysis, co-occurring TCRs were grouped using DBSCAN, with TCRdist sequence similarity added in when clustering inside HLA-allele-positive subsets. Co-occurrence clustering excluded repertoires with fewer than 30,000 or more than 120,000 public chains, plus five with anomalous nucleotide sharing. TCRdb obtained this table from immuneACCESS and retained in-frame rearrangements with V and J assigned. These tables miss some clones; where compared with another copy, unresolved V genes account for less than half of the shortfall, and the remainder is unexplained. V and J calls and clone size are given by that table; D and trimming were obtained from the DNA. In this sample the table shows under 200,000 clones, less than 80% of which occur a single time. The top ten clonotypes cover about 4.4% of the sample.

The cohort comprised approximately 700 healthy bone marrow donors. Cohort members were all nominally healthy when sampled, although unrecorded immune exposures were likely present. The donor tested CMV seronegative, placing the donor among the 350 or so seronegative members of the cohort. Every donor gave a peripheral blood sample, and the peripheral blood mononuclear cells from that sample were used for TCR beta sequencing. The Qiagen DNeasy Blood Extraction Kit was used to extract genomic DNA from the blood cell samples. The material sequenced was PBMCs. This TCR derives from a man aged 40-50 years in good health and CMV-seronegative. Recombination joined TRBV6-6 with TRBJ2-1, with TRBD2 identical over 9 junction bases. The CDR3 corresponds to CASSGRTSDEQFF. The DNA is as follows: TGTGCCAGCAGTGGACGGACTAGCGATGAGCAGTTCTTC.